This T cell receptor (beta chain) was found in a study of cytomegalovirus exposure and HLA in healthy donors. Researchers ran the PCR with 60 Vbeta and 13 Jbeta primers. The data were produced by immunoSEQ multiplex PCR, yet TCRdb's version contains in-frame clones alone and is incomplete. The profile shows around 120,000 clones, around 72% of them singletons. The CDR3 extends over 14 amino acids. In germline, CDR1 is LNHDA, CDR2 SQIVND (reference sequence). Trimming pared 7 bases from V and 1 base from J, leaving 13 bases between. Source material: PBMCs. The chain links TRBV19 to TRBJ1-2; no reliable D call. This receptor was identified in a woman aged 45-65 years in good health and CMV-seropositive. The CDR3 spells CASKSGLGNYGYTF. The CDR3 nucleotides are TGTGCCAGTAAATCGGGATTGGGTAACTATGGCTACACCTTC.